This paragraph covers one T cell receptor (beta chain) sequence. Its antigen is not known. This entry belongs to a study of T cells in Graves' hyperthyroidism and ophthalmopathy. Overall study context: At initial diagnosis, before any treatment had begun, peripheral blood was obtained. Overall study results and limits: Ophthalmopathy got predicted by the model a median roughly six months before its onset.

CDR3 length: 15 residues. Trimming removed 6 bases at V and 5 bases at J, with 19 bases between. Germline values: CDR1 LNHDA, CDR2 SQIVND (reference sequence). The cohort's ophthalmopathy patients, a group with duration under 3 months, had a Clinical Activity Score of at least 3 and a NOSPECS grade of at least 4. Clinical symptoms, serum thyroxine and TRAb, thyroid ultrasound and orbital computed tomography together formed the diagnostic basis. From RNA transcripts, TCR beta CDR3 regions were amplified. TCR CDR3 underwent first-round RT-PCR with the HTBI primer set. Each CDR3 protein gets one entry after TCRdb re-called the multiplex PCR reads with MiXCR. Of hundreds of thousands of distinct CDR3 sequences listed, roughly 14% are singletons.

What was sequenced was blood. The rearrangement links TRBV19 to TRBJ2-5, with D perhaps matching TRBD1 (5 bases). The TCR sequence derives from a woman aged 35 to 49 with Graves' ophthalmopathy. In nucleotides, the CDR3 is TGTGCCAGTAGACCCGCCAGGGCTTTGGGTGAGACCCAGTACTTC. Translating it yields CASRPARALGETQYF.